The entry below describes one T cell receptor beta chain. What it binds is unknown. This entry belongs to a study of vaccination and CD4 T cells after COVID-19. Per the germline V gene, CDR1 is SGHNT and CDR2 is YENEEA. The CDR3 runs 14 residues. The treatment denotes: approximately 11-day PBMC culture with coronavirus spike peptide pools or control peptides (ViraFEST assay). At the Johns Hopkins FTIC core, DNA taken from cultured CD4+ T cells was sequenced by way of the Oncomine TCR Beta short-read assay. Each CDR3 protein gets one entry after TCRdb re-called the PCR reads with MiXCR. The sample carries about 13,000 distinct CDR3 sequences, 52% recorded once.

The V call is TRBV11-3, the J call TRBJ2-1; 7 positions match TRBD1. TRBJ2-7 explains the end of the DNA better; the J call may be wrong. The sequence was collected from a human donor who had recovered from COVID-19. The sequenced sample was CD4+ T cells from blood, cultured in vitro. CDR3 sequence reads: CASSGRDSPYEQYF. The CDR3 DNA is TGTGCCAGCAGCGGCCGGGACAGTCCCTACGAGCAGTACTTC.